One sample yielded the 22 T cell receptor beta chains listed below, sequenced in a study of blood T cell repertoires in COVID-19. Sequencing was performed with immunoSEQ multiplex PCR; in TCRdb, only in-frame clones are kept and a portion is missing. Of just over 250,000 clones listed, about 90% are singletons. The specimen sequenced was peripheral blood. The receptor source for this set is a woman between 50 and 59 years old with acute or convalescent COVID-19.

This clone has just one count. V gene TRBV28 combines with J gene TRBJ2-5; no firm D call. V lost 5 bases, J lost 2 bases, and 12 bases lay in between. Germline-derived CDR1 and CDR2 are MDHEN and SYDVKM. The CDR3 consists of 14 residues. In DNA, the CDR3 is TGTGCCAGCAGTCCCCTCGGTGCACAAGAGACCCAGTACTTC. Amino acid sequence: CASSPLGAQETQYF.

The DNA of the CDR3 is TGTGCCAGCAACCTCGGACAGACCGGGGAGCTGTTTTTT. It is translated as CASNLGQTGELFF. V is TRBV2 and J is TRBJ2-2, with a weak D call TRBD1 (6 bases). V lost 7 bases to trimming and J lost 5 bases, with 11 bases between them. The CDR3 length is 13 residues. The germline V gene has CDR1 SNHLY and CDR2 FYNNEI. The whole variable domain, filled in from reference TRBV2 and TRBJ2-2, reads EPEVTQTPSHQVTQMGQEVILRCVPISNHLYFYWYRQILGQKVEFLVSFYNNEISEKSEIFDDQFSVERPDGSNFTLKIRSTKLEDSAMYFCASNLGQTGELFFGEGSRLTVL.

With regard to this clone: This same CDR3 is encoded by further DNA sequences in the sample. V usage is TRBV7-2 and J usage is TRBJ1-1; D is unresolved. CDR1 and CDR2 (germline): SGHTA, FQGNSA. The CDR3 length is 14 residues. Trimming removed 1 base at V and 1 base at J, with 7 bases between. The DNA for the CDR3 is TGTGCCAGCAGCTTAGGGCGGGGGAACACTGAAGCTTTCTTT. Encoded protein: CASSLGRGNTEAFF.

The chain employs TRBV5-4 and TRBJ1-2; unclear D gene. The CDR3 spans 15 residues. The ends were cut back, 3 bases at V and 8 bases at J, with 20 bases in the middle. CDR1 and CDR2 (germline): SGHNT, YYREEE (reference sequence). CDR3 coding DNA: TGTGCCAGCAGCTCCCCCACGGCGGCCGCACTAGGCTACACCTTC. It specifies CASSSPTAAALGYTF.

This chain joins TRBV5-8 and TRBJ2-7; the D gene is possibly TRBD2 (5 bases). CDR3 size: 15 residues. The germline V gene has CDR1 SGHTS and CDR2 YDEGEE. Trimming pared 1 base from V and 4 bases from J, leaving 15 bases between. CDR3: CASSLHGLGGYEQYF. CDR3 nucleotide sequence: TGTGCCAGCAGCTTGCATGGTCTAGGAGGTTACGAGCAGTACTTC. The full variable domain, rest sourced from reference TRBV5-8 and TRBJ2-7, is EAGVTQSPTHLIKTRGQQATLRCSPISGHTSVYWYQQALGLGLQFLLWYDEGEERNRGNFPPRFSGRQFPNYSSELNVNALELEDSALYLCASSLHGLGGYEQYFGPGTRLTVT.

The chain is built from TRBV24-1 and TRBJ2-5; D is ambiguous. The V end lost 0 bases, the J end lost 2 bases, and 9 bases lay between the germline ends. This CDR3 has 15 amino acids. Germline assignment: CDR1 KGHDR and CDR2 SFDVKD. CDR3: CATSDLASDQETQYF. The CDR3 nucleotides are TGTGCCACCAGTGATTTGGCGTCTGATCAAGAGACCCAGTACTTC.

This clone was recorded a few times. The chain is built from TRBV24-1 and TRBJ2-3; 8 bases match TRBD2. The CDR3 runs 13 residues. Trimming took 9 bases from V and 5 from J; bases not matched to a gene: 6. CDR1 and CDR2 from the germline V gene are KGHDR and SFDVKD. The CDR3 nucleotides are TGTGCCACCTCTGGCGGGGGGATAGATACGCAGTATTTT. Its translation is CATSGGGIDTQYF.

The chain combines TRBV27 with TRBJ2-1; 11 bases match TRBD2. Per germline, CDR1 MNHEY and CDR2 SMNVEV (reference sequence). The V gene end was trimmed by 5 bases and the J gene end by 7 bases; junction bases not matched to a gene: 7. The length of the CDR3 is 15 residues. The CDR3 sequence is CASSDVAGGLNEQFF. The CDR3 coding sequence is TGTGCCAGCAGTGATGTAGCGGGAGGGTTAAATGAGCAGTTCTTC.

This chain links TRBV6-2 or TRBV6-3 with TRBJ2-7, with TRBD1 matching over 10 bases. CDR3 size: 15 residues. Germline assignment: CDR1 MNHEY and CDR2 SVGEGT. V lost 5 bases and J lost 4; bases outside the gene matches: 8. CDR3 region: CASSSRDRGLYEQYF. The CDR3 coding sequence is TGTGCCAGCAGTAGCCGGGACAGGGGATTATACGAGCAGTACTTC.

The chain has TRBV6-1 and TRBJ1-5; D gene unclear. Looked up from germline, CDR1 is MNHNS and CDR2 is SASEGT. The CDR3 has 13 residues. V was cut by 2 bases and J by 7 bases, with 9 bases left in between. The CDR3 nucleotides read TGTGCCAGCAGTGAAAACGCGCGGCAGCCCCAGCATTTT. It specifies CASSENARQPQHF.

The sample holds one count of this clone. The V and J genes are TRBV28 and TRBJ2-7; 11 bases are a match to TRBD2. CDR1 is MDHEN and CDR2 is SYDVKM in the germline V gene. This CDR3 has 18 amino acids. V dropped 7 bases and J dropped 3; count of bases not matched to a gene: 17. CDR3 region: CASTLGTSGPLGLYEQYF. In DNA, the CDR3 is TGTGCCAGCACCCTCGGGACTAGCGGACCCTTGGGCCTCTACGAGCAGTACTTC.

The chain carries TRBV10-3 and TRBJ2-2; 7 positions agree with TRBD1. From germline, CDR1 is ENHRY and CDR2 SYGVKD. This CDR3 comprises 13 residues. J lost 6 bases, V lost 6 bases, and 4 bases had no gene match. CDR3 DNA: TGTGCCATCAGGACAGGGCGTTCCGGGGAGCTGTTTTTT. Translating it yields CAIRTGRSGELFF.

This clone was recorded once. The CDR3, as DNA: TGTGCCAGCTCCCGAGATCTGGCTAGCGGGAGAGGAAATGAGCAGTTCTTC. Residues: CASSRDLASGRGNEQFF. The V and J genes are TRBV18 and TRBJ2-1; 10 nucleotides line up with TRBD2. The CDR3 runs to 17 residues. The ends lost 6 bases at V and 7 bases at J; junction bases unmatched: 15. Germline V gene sequence: CDR1 KGHSH, CDR2 LQKENI.

This chain connects TRBV5-5 to TRBJ1-1; TRBD1 is a possible D gene (5 bases). The V gene lost 1 base and the J gene lost 1 base, with 17 bases spanning the gap. Germline assignment: CDR1 SGHKS and CDR2 YYEKEE (reference sequence). CDR3 length: 17 amino acids. CDR3 in amino acids: CASSLNPFGAWNTEAFF. The CDR3 bases are TGTGCCAGCAGCTTGAACCCTTTTGGGGCGTGGAACACTGAAGCTTTCTTT.

V usage is TRBV6-5 and J usage is TRBJ2-1; 8 bases match TRBD1. Germline V CDR1 and CDR2: MNHEY, SVGAGI. The CDR3 is 15 residues long. The J segment lost 6 bases and the V segment lost 6 bases, leaving 10 bases of the junction unmatched. The CDR3 nucleotides read TGTGCCAGCAGGGCCGACAGGGGATGGGGCAATGAGCAGTTCTTC. Its protein product is CASRADRGWGNEQFF.

The chain links TRBV6-2 or TRBV6-3 to TRBJ2-6, with 15 nucleotides matching TRBD2. Germline V gene sequence: CDR1 MNHEY, CDR2 SVGEGT. This CDR3 region has 20 residues. Trimming took 2 bases from V and 4 from J; bases not matched to a gene: 9. CDR3 sequence reads: CASSYPGLAGGPGGANVLTF. The DNA of the CDR3 is TGTGCCAGCAGTTACCCTGGACTAGCGGGAGGGCCAGGAGGGGCCAACGTCCTGACTTTC.

The chain has TRBV27 and TRBJ2-7; 8 nucleotides match TRBD2. This CDR3 region has 18 residues. V gave up 5 bases and J gave up 3 bases; unmatched junction bases: 18. The germline V gene has CDR1 MNHEY and CDR2 SMNVEV (reference sequence). The CDR3 DNA sequence: TGTGCCAGCAGTCCCCCGCTGGCGGGAGGACGGTACCGCTACGAGCAGTACTTC. Translation: CASSPPLAGGRYRYEQYF.

This clone occurred a few times. The chain employs TRBV6-5 and TRBJ1-2, with D perhaps matching TRBD1 (5 bases). With 7 bases removed from V and 4 bases from J, the gap between germline ends came to 13 bases. The V gene's germline CDR1 is MNHEY and CDR2 SVGAGI. This CDR3 has 13 amino acids. The CDR3 DNA sequence: TGTGCCAGCACCAGGGATCCCCTCTATGGCTACACCTTC. Its protein product is CASTRDPLYGYTF.

J is TRBJ2-5 and V is TRBV5-6, with 14 bases matching TRBD2. Trimming cost V 7 bases and J 2 bases; bases outside gene matches: 4. The CDR3 loop spans 15 amino acids. Per germline, CDR1 SGHDT and CDR2 YYEEEE. In nucleotides, the CDR3 is TGTGCCAGCGAACGACTAGCGGGAGGGCAAGAGACCCAGTACTTC. This translates into CASERLAGGQETQYF.

This chain uses TRBV5-5 with TRBJ2-7; 7 nucleotides agree with TRBD2. J lost 1 base, V lost 4 bases, and 8 bases had no gene match. The CDR3 loop spans 15 amino acids. The V gene's germline CDR1 is SGHKS and CDR2 YYEKEE (reference sequence). The CDR3 DNA sequence: TGTGCCAGCAGCCTCTGGCGGGAGCTTTCCTACGAGCAGTACTTC. This encodes CASSLWRELSYEQYF. The full variable domain, its missing parts supplied by reference TRBV5-5 and TRBJ2-7, is DAGVTQSPTHLIKTRGQQVTLRCSPISGHKSVSWYQQVLGQGPQFIFQYYEKEERGRGNFPDRFSARQFPNYSSELNVNALLLGDSALYLCASSLWRELSYEQYFGPGTRLTVT.

The V call is TRBV28, the J call TRBJ1-5; 7 bases line up with TRBD1. This CDR3 region has 15 residues. Looked up from germline, CDR1 is MDHEN and CDR2 is SYDVKM. The V segment lost 5 bases and the J segment 3 bases; nucleotides outside the gene matches: 7. CDR3 DNA: TGTGCCAGCAGTACCCGGGACAGTTTCAATCAGCCCCAGCATTTT. Translating gives CASSTRDSFNQPQHF.

CDR3 sequence reads: CASSNGSPVTDTQYF. The CDR3 DNA reads TGTGCCAGCAGCAACGGGAGCCCTGTAACAGATACGCAGTATTTT. The chain joins TRBV21-1 to TRBJ2-3; the table's D gene call, TRBD2, was not cross checked with the DNA. TRBV21-1 is reported as a pseudogene. The CDR3 totals 15 residues.